The present T cell receptor beta chain was sequenced within a study of human thymus T cells. Germline loops: CDR1 LGHNT, CDR2 FRNRAP. V was cut by 3 bases and J by 8 bases, with 14 bases left in between. There are 14 residues in the CDR3. Worth noting for this clone: Its specificity is not known.

Profiled with immunoSEQ multiplex PCR; TCRdb holds only in-frame clones, not every one. The data contain about 78,000 clones, around 96% of them singletons. Findings and limits, study-wide: Repertoires from thymus and blood appeared to show biased V and J gene usage.

The thymus tissue came from resections taken during corrective heart surgery. Donation was from healthy Finnish infants who were having corrective surgery that addressed congenital heart defects. The chain joins TRBV12-5 to TRBJ1-3; D ambiguous. The sequence derives from a boy younger than two with a congenital heart defect but otherwise immunologically healthy. The sequenced material came from thymus tissue. The CDR3 is CASGLGSRSDTIYF. CDR3 coding DNA: TGTGCTAGTGGTTTAGGTAGTCGTTCCGACACCATATATTTT.